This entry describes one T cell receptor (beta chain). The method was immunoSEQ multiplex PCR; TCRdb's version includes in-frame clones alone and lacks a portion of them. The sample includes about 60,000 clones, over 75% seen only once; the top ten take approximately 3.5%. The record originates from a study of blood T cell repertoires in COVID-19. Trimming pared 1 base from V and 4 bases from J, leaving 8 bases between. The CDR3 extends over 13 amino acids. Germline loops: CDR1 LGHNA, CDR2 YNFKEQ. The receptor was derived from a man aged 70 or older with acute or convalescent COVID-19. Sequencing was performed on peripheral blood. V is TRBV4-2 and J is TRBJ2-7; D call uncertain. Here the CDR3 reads CASSQALEYEQYF. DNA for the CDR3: TGTGCCAGCAGCCAAGCTCTCGAGTACGAGCAGTACTTC.